This T cell receptor beta chain was captured in a study of CD8 T cells in ankylosing spondylitis. As the method for making TCR beta libraries, quantitative 5'-RACE with molecular barcodes was used. TCRdb reanalysed the 5' RACE reads using MiXCR and keeps one entry per CDR3 protein. The repertoire includes approximately 440,000 distinct CDR3 sequences, more than 15% of them detected once, and about 0.94% sits in the top ten. Concerning this clonotype: Antigen: not known.

Findings and caveats of the study: Ankylosing spondylitis blood appeared to carry a characteristic TCR beta motif of several highly homologous variants.

The CDR3 covers 16 residues. Trimming left V 4 bases short and J 4 bases short, with 15 bases between. Germline V gene lookup returns CDR1 KGHDR and CDR2 SFDVKD. The chain joins TRBV24-1 to TRBJ2-2; perhaps TRBD1 as D (6 bases). The TCR originated in a male donor with ankylosing spondylitis. Specimen: blood, either unsorted or a sorted T cell fraction (not recorded which). CDR3 region: CATSDHRTGITGELFF. The CDR3 nucleotides read TGTGCCACCAGTGACCACCGAACAGGGATCACCGGGGAGCTGTTTTTT.